The next 14 T cell receptor beta chains were all read from a single sample in a study of long-term antiretroviral therapy in people with HIV. It was version v3.0 of the immunoSEQ assay that was run at survey level. Sequencing used immunoSEQ multiplex PCR; TCRdb keeps in-frame clones, though not all of them. The sample has 15,000 to 20,000 clones, approximately 81% seen once; the top ten hold over 7.5%. Here the sequenced sample was unsorted PBMCs, taken 0.3 years before starting antiretroviral therapy. The receptors shown here come from a man aged 50 or older with HIV.

This clone was counted a single time. The J gene is TRBJ1-4, the V gene TRBV15; D is ambiguous. Germline CDR1 is LNHNV and CDR2 is YYDKDF (reference sequence). V lost 0 bases, J lost 0 bases, and 14 bases lay in between. CDR3 length equals 18 residues. For the CDR3, the DNA is TGTGCCACCAGCAGAGATCAATTGACGGGTACAACTAATGAAAAACTGTTTTTT. As protein: CATSRDQLTGTTNEKLFF.

The genes are TRBV30 and TRBJ1-1; possible D gene TRBD1, 6 bases. CDR3 length: 14 amino acids. Germline-derived CDR1 and CDR2 are GTSNPN and SVGIG (reference sequence). Trimming removed 2 bases at V and 11 bases at J, with 21 bases between. The CDR3 DNA reads TGTGCCTGGAGTCAAGGGGGACTTGCAAATACCGCTTTCTTT. Amino acid sequence: CAWSQGGLANTAFF.

The chain has TRBV19 and TRBJ2-3; 7 bases align to TRBD1. This CDR3 has 14 residues. The J segment lost 3 bases and the V segment lost 4 bases, leaving 4 bases of the junction unmatched. CDR1 LNHDA and CDR2 SQIVND come from the germline V gene (reference sequence). CDR3 sequence: CASSSRGLTDTQYF. The CDR3 region has the DNA TGTGCCAGTAGTAGCAGGGGGTTGACAGATACGCAGTATTTT. Based on the CDR3 plus reference TRBV19 and TRBJ2-3, the full variable domain is DGGITQSPKYLFRKEGQNVTLSCEQNLNHDAMYWYRQDPGQGLRLIYYSQIVNDFQKGDIAEGYSVSREKKESFPLTVTSAQKNPTAFYLCASSSRGLTDTQYFGPGTRLTVL.

This clone has just one count. The chain uses TRBV11-2 and TRBJ2-3, with 10 bases matching TRBD2. This CDR3 region has 15 residues. V lost 5 bases to trimming and J lost 0 bases; unmatched junction nucleotides: 2. Germline loops: CDR1 SGHAT, CDR2 FQNNGV. CDR3 in DNA: TGTGCCAGCAGCGGACTAGCGGTGAGCACAGATACGCAGTATTTT. Its translation: CASSGLAVSTDTQYF.

This chain connects TRBV4-3 to TRBJ1-5; 7 nucleotides agree with TRBD1. V was clipped by 0 bases and J by 5 bases; unmatched bases: 4. CDR3 length: 15 residues. The germline V gene encodes CDR1 LGHNA and CDR2 YSLEER. CDR3 in DNA: TGCGCCAGCAGCCAAGAAAGAACAGGGGATCAGCCCCAGCATTTT. Protein sequence: CASSQERTGDQPQHF.

The DNA for the CDR3 is TGTGCCAGCAGTCCCCCCAGGAGCAGGGGGCTCTTGGGTGAAAAACTGTTTTTT. This translates into CASSPPRSRGLLGEKLFF. The genes are TRBV25-1 and TRBJ1-4; 8 nucleotides match TRBD1. Germline V gives CDR1 MGHDK, CDR2 SYGVNS. The CDR3 is 18 residues long. Germline trimming cut 5 bases from V and 7 bases from J; bases unmatched to any gene: 18.

This chain links TRBV19 with TRBJ1-1; no reliable D call. V lost 5 bases and J 3 bases, leaving 19 bases between the germline ends. This CDR3 contains 16 residues. Germline V lookup: CDR1 LNHDA, CDR2 SQIVND (reference sequence). CDR3 sequence: CASSYKHYGDDTEAFF. CDR3 nucleotides: TGTGCCAGTAGTTACAAACACTATGGAGACGACACTGAAGCTTTCTTT. The full variable domain, in which reference TRBV19 and TRBJ1-1 provide the parts outside the CDR3, is DGGITQSPKYLFRKEGQNVTLSCEQNLNHDAMYWYRQDPGQGLRLIYYSQIVNDFQKGDIAEGYSVSREKKESFPLTVTSAQKNPTAFYLCASSYKHYGDDTEAFFGQGTRLTVV.

The V and J genes are TRBV7-9 and TRBJ1-2; D is unresolved. This CDR3 has 14 residues. Trimming removed 1 base from V and 0 bases from J, with 6 bases in between. Germline V gene lookup returns CDR1 SEHNR and CDR2 FQNEAQ (reference sequence). CDR3 nucleotides: TGTGCCAGCAGCTTAGGGCTAGCTAACTATGGCTACACCTTC. This gives the protein CASSLGLANYGYTF.

The V gene is TRBV25-1, the J gene TRBJ2-2; D not resolved. The CDR3 covers 14 residues. V was pared by 3 bases and J by 5 bases, with 10 bases between. Germline V CDR1 and CDR2: MGHDK, SYGVNS. The CDR3 sequence is CASSDSPETGELFF. The CDR3 nucleotides are TGTGCCAGCAGTGATTCCCCGGAGACCGGGGAGCTGTTTTTT.

This clone showed up just once. The chain has TRBV10-1 and TRBJ1-1; possible D gene TRBD1, 5 bases. CDR3 length equals 15 residues. Trimming removed 8 bases at V and 3 bases at J, with 19 bases between. In germline, CDR1 is WNHNN, CDR2 SYGVQD (reference sequence). The CDR3 reads CASSKGRGTDTEAFF. Here the CDR3 DNA reads TGCGCCAGCTCTAAAGGACGTGGGACGGACACTGAAGCTTTCTTT.

The V call is TRBV19, the J call TRBJ2-7, with TRBD2 matching 7 bases. From germline, CDR1 is LNHDA and CDR2 SQIVND (reference sequence). This CDR3 comprises 15 residues. V lost 7 bases to trimming and J lost 4 bases; unmatched junction nucleotides: 13. The CDR3 loop reads CASTPGGSPFYEQYF. CDR3 DNA: TGTGCCAGTACCCCAGGCGGGAGCCCCTTTTACGAGCAGTACTTC.

This chain connects TRBV4-1 to TRBJ2-1; TRBD2 is a possible D gene (6 bases). Trimming pared 0 bases from V and 9 bases from J, leaving 21 bases between. Germline assignment: CDR1 MGHRA and CDR2 YSYEKL. The length of the CDR3 is 17 residues. The CDR3 sequence is CASSQEARVNLRGEQFF. The CDR3, as DNA: TGCGCCAGCAGCCAAGAGGCTAGGGTGAATTTGCGGGGTGAGCAGTTCTTC.

The chain employs TRBV5-1 and TRBJ2-2; no clear D. Trimming took 1 base from V and 3 from J, leaving 4 bases between them. The length of the CDR3 is 13 residues. Germline V lookup: CDR1 SGHRS, CDR2 YFSETQ. The CDR3 reads CASSLRDTGELFF. The CDR3 DNA is TGCGCCAGCAGCTTGAGAGACACCGGGGAGCTGTTTTTT.

This chain connects TRBV2 to TRBJ2-7; 9 bases match TRBD2. The length of the CDR3 is 13 residues. Trimming removed 6 bases from V and 4 bases from J; junction bases left unmatched: 4. The germline V gene has CDR1 SNHLY and CDR2 FYNNEI. This CDR3 reads CASSPSGNYEQYF. CDR3 nucleotides: TGTGCCAGCAGCCCTAGCGGGAATTACGAGCAGTACTTC. The full variable domain, in which reference TRBV2 and TRBJ2-7 provide the parts outside the CDR3, is EPEVTQTPSHQVTQMGQEVILRCVPISNHLYFYWYRQILGQKVEFLVSFYNNEISEKSEIFDDQFSVERPDGSNFTLKIRSTKLEDSAMYFCASSPSGNYEQYFGPGTRLTVT.